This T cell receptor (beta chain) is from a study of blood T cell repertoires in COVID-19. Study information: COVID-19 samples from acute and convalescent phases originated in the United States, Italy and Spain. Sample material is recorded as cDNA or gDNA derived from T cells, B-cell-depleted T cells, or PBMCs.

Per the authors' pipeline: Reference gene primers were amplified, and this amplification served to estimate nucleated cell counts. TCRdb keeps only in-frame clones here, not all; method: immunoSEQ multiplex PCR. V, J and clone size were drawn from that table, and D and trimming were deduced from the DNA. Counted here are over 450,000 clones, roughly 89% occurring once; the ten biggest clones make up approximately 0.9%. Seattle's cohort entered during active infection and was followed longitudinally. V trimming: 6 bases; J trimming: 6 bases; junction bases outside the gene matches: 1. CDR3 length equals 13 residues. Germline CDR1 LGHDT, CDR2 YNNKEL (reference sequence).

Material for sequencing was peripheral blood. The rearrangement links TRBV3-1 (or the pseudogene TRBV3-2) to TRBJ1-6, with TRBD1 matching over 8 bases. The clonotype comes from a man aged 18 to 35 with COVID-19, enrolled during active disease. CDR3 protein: CASRDRGNSPLHF. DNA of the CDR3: TGTGCCAGCAGAGACAGGGGTAATTCACCCCTCCACTTT.